Included here is one TCR beta chain sequence, with context. The CDR3 end lies 3 residues beyond the end of the read and is filled in from the germline J gene. Generated by immunoSEQ multiplex PCR, the TCRdb table keeps only in-frame clones and is missing some. The sample is made up of more than 20,000 clones, and the top ten hold around a tenth of it. The CDR3 has 14 amino acids. The V gene end was trimmed by 1 base and the J gene end by 9 bases; junction bases not matched to a gene: 4. Germline CDR1 SGHTA, CDR2 FQGTGA. This entry belongs to a study of T cells in women clearing cervical HPV infection. Study summary: Case blood drawn at lesion detection; control blood after infection cleared.

All donors had a single incident cervical HPV16 infection, not prevalent. This receptor was identified in a woman aged 18 to 75 with a cervical HPV16 infection that either progressed to CIN3+ or cleared (not recorded which). The chain links TRBV7-3 to TRBJ2-1; 9 bases match TRBD1. Sequencing was carried out using blood buffy coat. This chain's CDR3 is CASSLRQGGSEQFF. CDR3 bases read: TGTGCCAGCAGCTTAAGACAGGGGGGGAGTGAG.